The 21 T cell receptor beta chains below were found in one sample sequenced in a study of T-cell reconstitution after alpha-beta-depleted transplantation in children. It was with unique molecular identifiers that the TCRbeta library was prepared. TCRdb called the PCR reads again in MiXCR, with one record for every CDR3 protein. This table has a few hundred thousand distinct CDR3 sequences, under 15% appearing once. The sequencing here drew on PBMCs, mostly from graft donor cells, taken 360 days after TCRalphabeta/CD19-depleted stem cell transplant. The receptors derive from a male patient between 10 and 17 years old who had a stem cell transplant for acute myeloid leukemia, so the T cells may come from the graft donor.

The genes are TRBV28 and TRBJ1-5, with unresolved D. Germline V gene sequence: CDR1 MDHEN, CDR2 SYDVKM. The CDR3 is made up of 15 amino acids. Trimming left V 6 bases short and J 0 bases short, with 12 bases between. Here the CDR3 DNA reads TGTGCCAGCAGCCCTCCCGGACCTAGCAATCAGCCCCAGCATTTT. Translating gives CASSPPGPSNQPQHF.

This clonotype has just a few counts. V and J are TRBV29-1 and TRBJ2-5, with TRBD2 matching over 10 bases. CDR3 length equals 14 residues. The ends lost 4 bases at V and 3 bases at J; junction bases unmatched: 5. Germline CDR1 SQVTM, CDR2 ANQGSEA. CDR3 sequence (DNA): TGCAGCGTTGGGAGCGGGAGGGGGAAAGAGACCCAGTACTTC. Translation: CSVGSGRGKETQYF.

This clonotype was recorded a few times. The chain carries TRBV7-2 and TRBJ2-7; 11 bases line up with TRBD1. The V gene end was trimmed by 5 bases and the J gene end by 5 bases; junction bases not matched to a gene: 5. CDR3 length: 14 amino acids. Germline CDR1 SGHTA, CDR2 FQGNSA. The CDR3 region has the DNA TGTGCCAGCAGCCTCCGGGACAGGGGGAACGAGCAGTACTTC. The encoded protein is CASSLRDRGNEQYF.

A few counts support this clonotype. The chain carries TRBV10-3 and TRBJ2-7; 9 bases are a match to TRBD1. Losses at the gene ends were 7 bases for V and 4 bases for J; bases not matched to a gene: 8. The CDR3 contains 14 residues. Germline values: CDR1 ENHRY, CDR2 SYGVKD. CDR3 loop: CAITEQGAEYEQYF. The CDR3 DNA reads TGTGCCATCACCGAACAGGGGGCCGAATACGAGCAGTACTTC.

The chain recombines TRBV11-2 with TRBJ2-1; 8 positions match TRBD2. Germline lookup yields CDR1 SGHAT and CDR2 FQNNGV. This CDR3 contains 17 residues. The junction had 10 bases not matched to a gene; V was cut back by 5 bases and J by 1 base. The CDR3 loop is CASSSRGGRKSYNEQFF. The CDR3 DNA reads TGTGCCAGCAGCAGCCGGGGGGGTAGGAAATCCTACAATGAGCAGTTCTTC.

Only a few counts were recorded for this clonotype. The CDR3: CASALTGSGSYNEQFF. CDR3 DNA sequence: TGTGCCAGCGCCTTGACGGGGAGCGGATCCTACAATGAGCAGTTCTTC. This chain links TRBV6-5 with TRBJ2-1; weak D call: TRBD2 (5 bases). Per germline, CDR1 MNHEY and CDR2 SVGAGI. Trimming shortened V by 8 bases and J by 1 base, and 18 bases separated the two germline ends. This CDR3 has 16 residues.

This clonotype was seen a few times. The chain uses TRBV6-5 and TRBJ1-1, with D uncertain. The germline V and J ends were trimmed by 0 bases and 7 bases, with 3 bases remaining between them. CDR1 MNHEY and CDR2 SVGAGI come from the germline V gene. The CDR3 sequence is 11 residues long. CDR3 protein: CASSYSSEAFF. CDR3 bases: TGTGCCAGCAGTTACTCGAGTGAAGCTTTCTTT.

This clonotype was counted ten times or more. The chain combines TRBV29-1 with TRBJ2-5; 12 bases line up with TRBD2. J lost 2 bases, V lost 6 bases, and 7 bases had no gene match. Germline V gene sequence: CDR1 SQVTM, CDR2 ANQGSEA. The CDR3 is 15 residues long. The CDR3 region is CSVFGLAGLQETQYF. CDR3 coding DNA: TGCAGCGTATTCGGACTAGCGGGACTTCAAGAGACCCAGTACTTC.

V and J are TRBV7-2 and TRBJ2-1; 7 bases fit TRBD2. This CDR3 comprises 15 residues. Looked up from germline, CDR1 is SGHTA and CDR2 is FQGNSA. With V trimmed by 5 bases and J by 2 bases, 6 bases remained unmatched. CDR3 coding DNA: TGTGCCAGCAGCCCCGGACTAGGAACCTACAATGAGCAGTTCTTC. As protein: CASSPGLGTYNEQFF.

This clonotype has ten or more counts. V is TRBV7-2 and J is TRBJ2-3; perhaps TRBD1 as D (5 bases). CDR3 length: 15 residues. Germline CDR1 is SGHTA and CDR2 is FQGNSA. Trimming pared 4 bases from V and 0 bases from J, leaving 11 bases between. CDR3 DNA sequence: TGTGCCAGCAGCTCTACAGGTCTTAGCACAGATACGCAGTATTTT. Protein product: CASSSTGLSTDTQYF. The full variable domain, its missing parts supplied by reference TRBV7-2 and TRBJ2-3, is GAGVSQSPSNKVTEKGKDVELRCDPISGHTALYWYRQSLGQGLEFLIYFQGNSAPDKSGLPSDRFSAERTGGSVSTLTIQRTQQEDSAVYLCASSSTGLSTDTQYFGPGTRLTVL.

This clonotype has a handful of counts. This chain uses TRBV29-1 with TRBJ2-7; D gene uncertain. Germline CDR1 SQVTM, CDR2 ANQGSEA. Trimming took off 5 bases at V and 5 bases at J, with 7 bases between the two ends. This CDR3 comprises 10 residues. The CDR3 DNA reads TGCAGCGTTCGGAACAACGAGCAGTACTTC. Translated, it gives CSVRNNEQYF.

This clonotype has at least ten counts. This rearrangement joins TRBV5-1 to TRBJ2-2; D may be TRBD2 (5 bases). The germline gives CDR1 SGHRS, CDR2 YFSETQ. The CDR3 length is 16 residues. The V end lost 4 bases, the J end lost 5 bases, and 18 bases lay between the germline ends. In DNA form, the CDR3 reads TGCGCCAGCAGCCCCGCACGGGGTTTGGGGACCGGGGAGCTGTTTTTT. Amino acid sequence: CASSPARGLGTGELFF. Together with reference TRBV5-1 and TRBJ2-2, the CDR3 gives the full variable domain: KAGVTQTPRYLIKTRGQQVTLSCSPISGHRSVSWYQQTPGQGLQFLFEYFSETQRNKGNFPGRFSGRQFSNSRSEMNVSTLELGDSALYLCASSPARGLGTGELFFGEGSRLTVL.

This clonotype was observed many times. The chain links TRBV5-1 to TRBJ2-5; D remains unclear. CDR3 length: 13 amino acids. The germline V gene encodes CDR1 SGHRS and CDR2 YFSETQ. Deletions cut 5 bases from V and 6 bases from J, with 14 bases between. The CDR3 sequence is CASRTPFRQTQYF. CDR3 nucleotides: TGCGCCAGCAGAACCCCCTTTCGTCAGACCCAGTACTTC.

This clonotype was detected many times. This chain connects TRBV28 to TRBJ1-2; D remains ambiguous. CDR3 length equals 12 residues. V was clipped by 5 bases and J by 4 bases, with 8 bases between them. Germline CDR1 MDHEN, CDR2 SYDVKM. The CDR3 is CASSSFGYGYTF. The CDR3, as DNA: TGTGCCAGCAGTAGTTTTGGCTATGGCTACACCTTC.

Only a few counts were recorded for this clonotype. The V gene is TRBV7-6, the J gene TRBJ2-2, with 11 bases matching TRBD2. CDR1 and CDR2 (germline): SGHVS, FNYEAQ. The J segment lost 4 bases and the V segment lost 1 base, leaving 5 bases of the junction unmatched. The CDR3 has 17 residues. The CDR3 sequence: CASSLELAGDGTGELFF. CDR3 nucleotide sequence: TGTGCCAGCAGCTTAGAACTAGCGGGAGACGGCACCGGGGAGCTGTTTTTT. The full variable domain, with the rest looked up from reference TRBV7-6 and TRBJ2-2, is GAGVSQSPRYKVTKRGQDVALRCDPISGHVSLYWYRQALGQGPEFLTYFNYEAQQDKSGLPNDRFSAERPEGSISTLTIQRTEQRDSAMYRCASSLELAGDGTGELFFGEGSRLTVL.

The rearrangement joins TRBV25-1 to TRBJ1-4; D call uncertain. The ends were cut back, 3 bases at V and 4 bases at J, with 9 bases in the middle. Looked up from germline, CDR1 is MGHDK and CDR2 is SYGVNS. The CDR3 loop spans 14 amino acids. The DNA of the CDR3 is TGTGCCAGCAGTGACTTGGGCGGTAATGAAAAACTGTTTTTT. Translated: CASSDLGGNEKLFF.

This clonotype was recorded a few times. The CDR3 loop is CSARVGAEQYF. The CDR3 DNA is TGCAGTGCTAGGGTTGGGGCCGAGCAGTACTTC. The chain uses TRBV20-1 and TRBJ2-7, with D perhaps TRBD1 (5 bases). Trimming cost V 3 bases and J 6 bases, with 9 bases left between them. Germline-derived CDR1 and CDR2 are DFQATT and SNEGSKA (reference sequence). The CDR3 totals 11 residues.

This clonotype has a count of ten or more. The rearrangement uses TRBV14 and TRBJ2-1; D tentatively fits TRBD1 or TRBD2 (6 bases each). The CDR3 covers 15 residues. Trimming took off 4 bases at V and 7 bases at J, with 17 bases between the two ends. Germline CDR1 and CDR2: SGHDN and FVKESK. CDR3: CASSPWGAGRNEQFF. The CDR3 DNA sequence: TGTGCCAGCAGCCCGTGGGGGGCGGGAAGGAATGAGCAGTTCTTC.

This clonotype is judged medium-sized. One junction end disagrees with the germline gene, perhaps due to a read error. V and J are TRBV5-1 and TRBJ2-3; D is unclear. The CDR3 is 12 residues long. CDR1 is SGHRS and CDR2 is YFSETQ in the germline V gene. Written as DNA, the CDR3 is TGTGCCAGCAGTTTGGTGGGCGATACGCAGTATTTT. This encodes CASSLVGDTQYF. The full variable domain, with the rest looked up from reference TRBV5-1 and TRBJ2-3, is KAGVTQTPRYLIKTRGQQVTLSCSPISGHRSVSWYQQTPGQGLQFLFEYFSETQRNKGNFPGRFSGRQFSNSRSEMNVSTLELGDSALYLCASSLVGDTQYFGPGTRLTVL.

The chain is built from TRBV27 and TRBJ2-1, with D possibly being TRBD1 or TRBD2 (5 bases each). Trimming removed 3 bases from V and 4 bases from J, with 22 bases in between. This CDR3 has 18 residues. Germline-derived CDR1 and CDR2 are MNHEY and SMNVEV (reference sequence). CDR3 in amino acids: CASSLIPGRHNSYNEQFF. The CDR3 DNA reads as TGTGCCAGCAGTTTGATCCCGGGACGACATAATTCGTACAATGAGCAGTTCTTC.

In its sample, this clonotype was seen a few times. The chain carries TRBV7-6 and TRBJ2-1; the match to TRBD2 covers 9 bases. The germline V gene encodes CDR1 SGHVS and CDR2 FNYEAQ. The V gene end was trimmed by 4 bases and the J gene end by 3 bases; junction bases not matched to a gene: 13. The CDR3 has 18 amino acids. CDR3 protein: CASSSIYRLAEDYNEQFF. Here the CDR3 DNA reads TGTGCCAGCAGCTCTATCTACAGACTAGCGGAGGACTACAATGAGCAGTTCTTC.